The clone carrying this TCR beta chain came up many times. Its antigen is currently unknown. The data originate from a study of T cells in Graves' hyperthyroidism and ophthalmopathy. Study overall: At the time of initial diagnosis and before any treatment, peripheral blood was collected. Study findings and constraints: Blood held most thyroid clonotypes expanded above 0.001 frequency. Ophthalmopathy was separated from stable hyperthyroidism by a 13 V-J model.

Template material for amplifying TCR beta CDR3 regions consisted of RNA transcripts. The primer set for the first-round RT-PCR of the TCR CDR3 was HTBI. TCRdb analysed the multiplex PCR reads with MiXCR anew, one entry per CDR3 protein. The table records 490,000 or so distinct CDR3 sequences, 22% of them present only once. Uncontrolled infection, other autoimmune disease, pregnancy or lactation disqualified patients from enrolment. The specimen was blood. This clonotype was sampled from a woman aged 70-85 years with Graves' ophthalmopathy.

CDR3 residues: CASSLGVTNTEAFF. CDR3 sequence (DNA): TGTGCCAGCAGCTTAGGGGTGACGAACACTGAAGCTTTCTTT. V and J are TRBV7-2 and TRBJ1-1; D gene ambiguous. Between the trimmed V and J ends, which lost 1 base and 1 base, there was a span of 7 bases. CDR1 is SGHTA and CDR2 is FQGNSA in the germline V gene. The CDR3 is 14 amino acids.